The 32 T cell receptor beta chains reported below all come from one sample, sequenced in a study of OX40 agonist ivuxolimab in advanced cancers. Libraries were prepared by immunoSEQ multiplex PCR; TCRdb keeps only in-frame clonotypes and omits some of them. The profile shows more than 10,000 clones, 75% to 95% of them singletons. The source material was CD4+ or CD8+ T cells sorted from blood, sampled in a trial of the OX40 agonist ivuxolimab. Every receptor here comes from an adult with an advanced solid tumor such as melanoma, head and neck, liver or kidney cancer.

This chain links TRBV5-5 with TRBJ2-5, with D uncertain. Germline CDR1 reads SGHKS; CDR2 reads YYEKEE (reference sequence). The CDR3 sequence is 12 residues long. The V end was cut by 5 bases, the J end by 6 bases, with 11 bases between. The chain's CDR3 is CASRTEGKTQYF. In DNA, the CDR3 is TGTGCCAGCAGGACCGAAGGGAAGACCCAGTACTTC.

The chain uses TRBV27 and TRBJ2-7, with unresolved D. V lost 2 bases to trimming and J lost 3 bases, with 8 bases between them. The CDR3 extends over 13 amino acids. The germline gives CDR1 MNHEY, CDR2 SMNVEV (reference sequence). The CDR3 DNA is TGTGCCAGCAGTTTAAGGCGCGTCTACGAGCAGTACTTC. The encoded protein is CASSLRRVYEQYF.

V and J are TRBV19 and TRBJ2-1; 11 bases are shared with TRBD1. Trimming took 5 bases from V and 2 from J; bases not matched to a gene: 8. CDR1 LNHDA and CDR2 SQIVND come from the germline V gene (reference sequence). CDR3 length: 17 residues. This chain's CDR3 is CASSLPGQGAAYNEQFF. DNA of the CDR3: TGTGCCAGTAGTCTACCCGGACAGGGGGCGGCCTACAATGAGCAGTTCTTC.

The CDR3 DNA is TGTGCCAGCAGGACAGGGGATGAAGCTTTCTTT. This gives the protein CASRTGDEAFF. The chain links TRBV6-5 to TRBJ1-1; 8 positions match TRBD1. The V segment lost 6 bases and the J segment 7 bases; nucleotides outside the gene matches: 1. Germline lookup yields CDR1 MNHEY and CDR2 SVGAGI. The CDR3 runs to 11 residues.

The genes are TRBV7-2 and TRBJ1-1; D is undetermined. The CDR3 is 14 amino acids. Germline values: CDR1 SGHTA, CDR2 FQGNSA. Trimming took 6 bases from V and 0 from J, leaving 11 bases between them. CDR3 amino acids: CASSPRMVNTEAFF. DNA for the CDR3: TGTGCCAGCAGTCCTAGGATGGTGAACACTGAAGCTTTCTTT.

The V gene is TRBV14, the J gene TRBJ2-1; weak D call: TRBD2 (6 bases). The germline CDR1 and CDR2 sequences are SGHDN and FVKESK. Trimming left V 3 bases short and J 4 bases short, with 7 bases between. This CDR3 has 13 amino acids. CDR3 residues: CASSQGGYNEQFF. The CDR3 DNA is TGTGCCAGCAGCCAGGGAGGATACAATGAGCAGTTCTTC.

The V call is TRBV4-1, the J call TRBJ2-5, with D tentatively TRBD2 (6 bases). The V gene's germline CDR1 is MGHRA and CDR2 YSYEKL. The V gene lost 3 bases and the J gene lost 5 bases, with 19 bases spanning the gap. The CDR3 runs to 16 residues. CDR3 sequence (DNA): TGCGCCAGCAGCCATGAACTAGCTGGGGTGGGGGAGACCCAGTACTTC. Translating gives CASSHELAGVGETQYF.

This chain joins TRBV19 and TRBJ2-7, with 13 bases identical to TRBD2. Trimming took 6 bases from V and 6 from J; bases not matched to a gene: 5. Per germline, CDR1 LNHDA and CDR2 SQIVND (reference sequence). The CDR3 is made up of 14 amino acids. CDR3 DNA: TGTGCCAGTAGCCCGGGACTAGCGGGGTTCGAGCAGTACTTC. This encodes CASSPGLAGFEQYF.

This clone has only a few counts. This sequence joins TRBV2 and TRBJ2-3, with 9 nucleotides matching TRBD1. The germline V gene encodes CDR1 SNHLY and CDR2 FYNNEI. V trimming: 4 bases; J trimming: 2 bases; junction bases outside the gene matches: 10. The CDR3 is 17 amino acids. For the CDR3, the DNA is TGTGCCAGCAGTGGCGCGGGACAGGGTGGACTCACAGATACGCAGTATTTT. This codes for CASSGAGQGGLTDTQYF.

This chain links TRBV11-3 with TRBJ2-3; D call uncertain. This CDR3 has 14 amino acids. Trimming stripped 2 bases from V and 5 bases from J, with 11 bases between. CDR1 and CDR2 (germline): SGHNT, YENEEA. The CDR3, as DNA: TGTGCCAGCAGCTTAACAGCCAGTGGAGATACGCAGTATTTT. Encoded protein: CASSLTASGDTQYF.

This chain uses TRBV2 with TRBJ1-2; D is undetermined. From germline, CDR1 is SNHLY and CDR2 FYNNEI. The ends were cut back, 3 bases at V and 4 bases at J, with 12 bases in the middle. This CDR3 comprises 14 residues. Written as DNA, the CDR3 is TGTGCCAGCAGTGACTTTGGGTCGAGCTATGGCTACACCTTC. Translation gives CASSDFGSSYGYTF. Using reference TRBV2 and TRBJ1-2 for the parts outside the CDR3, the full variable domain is EPEVTQTPSHQVTQMGQEVILRCVPISNHLYFYWYRQILGQKVEFLVSFYNNEISEKSEIFDDQFSVERPDGSNFTLKIRSTKLEDSAMYFCASSDFGSSYGYTFGSGTRLTVV.

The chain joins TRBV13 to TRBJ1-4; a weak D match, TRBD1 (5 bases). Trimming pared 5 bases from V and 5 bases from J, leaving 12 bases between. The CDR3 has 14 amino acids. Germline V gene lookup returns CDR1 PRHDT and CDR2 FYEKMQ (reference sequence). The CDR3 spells CASSDGTLNEKLFF. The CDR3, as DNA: TGTGCCAGCAGCGACGGGACCCTGAATGAAAAACTGTTTTTT.

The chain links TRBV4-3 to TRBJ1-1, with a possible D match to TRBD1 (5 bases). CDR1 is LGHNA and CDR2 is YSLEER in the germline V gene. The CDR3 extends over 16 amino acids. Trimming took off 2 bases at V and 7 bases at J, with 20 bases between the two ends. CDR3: CASSQPRTSWRGEAFF. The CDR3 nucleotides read TGCGCCAGCAGCCAACCCCGGACGTCTTGGAGGGGTGAAGCTTTCTTT.

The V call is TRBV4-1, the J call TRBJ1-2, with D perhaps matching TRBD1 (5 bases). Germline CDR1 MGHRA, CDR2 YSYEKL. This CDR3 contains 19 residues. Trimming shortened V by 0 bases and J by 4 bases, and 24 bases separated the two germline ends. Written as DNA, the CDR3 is TGCGCCAGCAGCCAAGATGTCCGAGACAGAGCCGCTATAATCTATGGCTACACCTTC. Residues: CASSQDVRDRAAIIYGYTF.

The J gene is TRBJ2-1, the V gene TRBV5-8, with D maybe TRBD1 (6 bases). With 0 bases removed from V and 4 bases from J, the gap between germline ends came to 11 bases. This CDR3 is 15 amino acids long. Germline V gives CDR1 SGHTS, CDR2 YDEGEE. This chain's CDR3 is CASSLDRAPYNEQFF. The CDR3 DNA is TGTGCCAGCAGCTTGGACAGGGCACCTTACAATGAGCAGTTCTTC.

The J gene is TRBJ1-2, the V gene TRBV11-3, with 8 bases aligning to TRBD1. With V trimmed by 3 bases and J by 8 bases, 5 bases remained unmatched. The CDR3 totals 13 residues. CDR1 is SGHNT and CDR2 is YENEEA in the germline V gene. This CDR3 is CASSLSGGRGYTF. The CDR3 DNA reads TGTGCCAGCAGCTTGTCAGGGGGCCGCGGCTACACCTTC.

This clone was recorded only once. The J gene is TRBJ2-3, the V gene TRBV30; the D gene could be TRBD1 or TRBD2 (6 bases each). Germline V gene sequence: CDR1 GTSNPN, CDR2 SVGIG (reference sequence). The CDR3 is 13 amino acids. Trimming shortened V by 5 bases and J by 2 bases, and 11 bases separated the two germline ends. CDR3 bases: TGTGCCTGGGGGGGCGGGATCACAGATACGCAGTATTTT. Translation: CAWGGGITDTQYF.

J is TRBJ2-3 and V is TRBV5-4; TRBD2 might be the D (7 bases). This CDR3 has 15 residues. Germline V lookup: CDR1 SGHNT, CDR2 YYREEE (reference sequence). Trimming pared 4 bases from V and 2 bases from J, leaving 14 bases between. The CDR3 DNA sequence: TGTGCCAGCAGCCCCAGAGGGGGGGTCACAGATACGCAGTATTTT. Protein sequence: CASSPRGGVTDTQYF.

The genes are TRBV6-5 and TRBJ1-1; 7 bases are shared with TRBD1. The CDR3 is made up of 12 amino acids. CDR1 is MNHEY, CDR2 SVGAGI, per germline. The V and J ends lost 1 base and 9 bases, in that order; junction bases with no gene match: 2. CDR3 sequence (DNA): TGTGCCAGCAGTTACTTAAGGGGGCAAGCTTTCTTT. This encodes CASSYLRGQAFF.

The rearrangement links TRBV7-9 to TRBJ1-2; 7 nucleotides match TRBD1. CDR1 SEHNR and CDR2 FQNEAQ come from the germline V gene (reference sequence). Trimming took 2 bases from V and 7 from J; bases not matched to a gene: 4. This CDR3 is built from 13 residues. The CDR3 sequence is CASSLQGEVGYTF. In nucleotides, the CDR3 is TGTGCCAGCAGCTTACAGGGGGAGGTTGGCTACACCTTC.

CDR3 in amino acids: CASSPGPSRREQYF. As DNA, the CDR3 is TGCGCCAGCAGCCCGGGTCCTAGCAGGCGCGAGCAGTACTTC. The chain joins TRBV4-1 to TRBJ2-7, with TRBD2 as a possible D gene (5 bases). Trimming took 4 bases from V and 6 from J, leaving 16 bases between them. The V gene's germline CDR1 is MGHRA and CDR2 YSYEKL. The CDR3 extends over 14 amino acids.

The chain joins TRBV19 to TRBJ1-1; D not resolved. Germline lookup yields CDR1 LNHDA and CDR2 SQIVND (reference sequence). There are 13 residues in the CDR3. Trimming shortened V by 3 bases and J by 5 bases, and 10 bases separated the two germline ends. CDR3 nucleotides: TGTGCCAGTAGTATTGGTGAGGGTACTGAAGCTTTCTTT. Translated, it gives CASSIGEGTEAFF.

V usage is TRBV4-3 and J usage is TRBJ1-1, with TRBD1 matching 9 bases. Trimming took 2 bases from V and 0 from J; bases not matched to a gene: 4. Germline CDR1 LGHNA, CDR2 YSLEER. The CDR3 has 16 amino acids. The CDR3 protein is CASSQPTGGMNTEAFF. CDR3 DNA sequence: TGCGCCAGCAGCCAACCGACAGGGGGTATGAACACTGAAGCTTTCTTT.

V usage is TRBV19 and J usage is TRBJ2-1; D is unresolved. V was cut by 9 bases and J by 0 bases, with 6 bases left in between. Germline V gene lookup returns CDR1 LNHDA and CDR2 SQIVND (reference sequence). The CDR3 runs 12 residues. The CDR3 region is CASEDSYNEQFF. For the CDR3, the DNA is TGTGCCAGCGAAGACTCCTACAATGAGCAGTTCTTC.

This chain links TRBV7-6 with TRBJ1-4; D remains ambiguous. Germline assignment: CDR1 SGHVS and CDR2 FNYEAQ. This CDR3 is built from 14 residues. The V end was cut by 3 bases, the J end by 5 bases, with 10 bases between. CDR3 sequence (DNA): TGTGCCAGCAGCTTTTCTGGGATAAATGAAAAACTGTTTTTT. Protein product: CASSFSGINEKLFF.

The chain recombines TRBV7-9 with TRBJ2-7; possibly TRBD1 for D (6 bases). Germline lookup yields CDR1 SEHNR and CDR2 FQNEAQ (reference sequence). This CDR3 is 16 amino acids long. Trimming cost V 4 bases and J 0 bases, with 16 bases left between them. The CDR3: CASSYSVKQGSYEQYF. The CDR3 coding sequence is TGTGCCAGCAGCTACAGCGTAAAACAGGGCTCCTACGAGCAGTACTTC.

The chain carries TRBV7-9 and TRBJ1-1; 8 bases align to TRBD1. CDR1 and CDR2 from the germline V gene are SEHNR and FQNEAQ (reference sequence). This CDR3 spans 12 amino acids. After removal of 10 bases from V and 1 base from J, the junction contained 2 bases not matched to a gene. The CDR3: CAIQGGNTEAFF. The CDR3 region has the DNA TGTGCCATACAGGGGGGGAACACTGAAGCTTTCTTT.

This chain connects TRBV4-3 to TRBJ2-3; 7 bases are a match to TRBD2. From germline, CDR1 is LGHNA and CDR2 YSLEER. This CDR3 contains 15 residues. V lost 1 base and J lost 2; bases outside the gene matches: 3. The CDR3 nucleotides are TGCGCCAGCAGCCAAGGGGGGGGGACCACAGATACGCAGTATTTT. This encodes CASSQGGGTTDTQYF.

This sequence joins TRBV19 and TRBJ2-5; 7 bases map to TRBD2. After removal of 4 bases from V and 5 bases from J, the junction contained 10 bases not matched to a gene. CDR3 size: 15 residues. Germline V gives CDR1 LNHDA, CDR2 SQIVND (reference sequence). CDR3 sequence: CASSRPGGSGETQYF. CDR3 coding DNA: TGTGCCAGTAGTAGGCCCGGCGGGAGTGGTGAGACCCAGTACTTC.

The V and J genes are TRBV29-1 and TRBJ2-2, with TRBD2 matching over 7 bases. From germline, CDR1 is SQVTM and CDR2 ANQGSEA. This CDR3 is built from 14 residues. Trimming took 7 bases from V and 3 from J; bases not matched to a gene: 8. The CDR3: CSALWREHTGELFF. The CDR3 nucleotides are TGCAGCGCATTGTGGCGGGAGCACACCGGGGAGCTGTTTTTT.

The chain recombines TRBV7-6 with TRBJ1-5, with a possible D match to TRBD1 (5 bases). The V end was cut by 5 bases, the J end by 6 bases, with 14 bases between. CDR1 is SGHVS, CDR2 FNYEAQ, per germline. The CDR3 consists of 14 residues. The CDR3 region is CASSLTDSGQPQHF. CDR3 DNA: TGTGCCAGCAGCCTGACAGACTCCGGTCAGCCCCAGCATTTT. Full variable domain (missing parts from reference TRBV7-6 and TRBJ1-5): GAGVSQSPRYKVTKRGQDVALRCDPISGHVSLYWYRQALGQGPEFLTYFNYEAQQDKSGLPNDRFSAERPEGSISTLTIQRTEQRDSAMYRCASSLTDSGQPQHFGDGTRLSIL.

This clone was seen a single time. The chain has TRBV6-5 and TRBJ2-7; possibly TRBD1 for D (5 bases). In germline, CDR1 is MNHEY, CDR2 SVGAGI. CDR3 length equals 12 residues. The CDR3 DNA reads TGTGCAGTGGGGCCGGAGCCCTACGAGCAGTACTTC. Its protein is CAVGPEPYEQYF.